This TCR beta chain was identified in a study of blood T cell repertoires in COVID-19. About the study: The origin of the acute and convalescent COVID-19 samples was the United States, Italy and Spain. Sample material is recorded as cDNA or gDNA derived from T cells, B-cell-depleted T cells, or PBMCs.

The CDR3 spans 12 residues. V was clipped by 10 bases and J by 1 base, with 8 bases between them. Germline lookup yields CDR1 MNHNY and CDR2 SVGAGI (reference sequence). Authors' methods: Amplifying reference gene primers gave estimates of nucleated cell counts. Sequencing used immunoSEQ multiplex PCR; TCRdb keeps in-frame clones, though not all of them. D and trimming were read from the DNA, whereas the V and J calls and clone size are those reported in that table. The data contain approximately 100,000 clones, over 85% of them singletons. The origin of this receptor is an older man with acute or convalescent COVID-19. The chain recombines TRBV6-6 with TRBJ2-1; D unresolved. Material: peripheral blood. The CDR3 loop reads CATQRSYNEQFF. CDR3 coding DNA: TGTGCCACTCAGAGGTCCTACAATGAGCAGTTCTTC.